The 8 T cell receptor beta chains given below trace back to one sample, sequenced in a study of shared clonotypes between healthy human individuals. Profiling relied on immunoSEQ multiplex PCR, and the TCRdb table lists in-frame clones only, not all of them. The table includes around 480,000 clones, nearly 80% detected once. Sequenced material: PBMCs. The source of these receptors is a middle-aged woman in good health. Some clones in this sample may be carry-over from other donors' samples.

The rearrangement links TRBV27 to TRBJ1-5, with 7 bases matching TRBD1. Trimming removed 6 bases from V and 3 bases from J; junction bases left unmatched: 11. The germline CDR1 and CDR2 sequences are MNHEY and SMNVEV (reference sequence). The CDR3 runs 16 residues. CDR3 amino acids: CASRRRTGDPNQPQHF. The CDR3 DNA reads TGTGCCAGCAGGCGACGAACAGGGGATCCCAATCAGCCCCAGCATTTT.

The chain joins TRBV7-8 to TRBJ2-7; D possibly uses TRBD1 or TRBD2 (6 bases each). This CDR3 is built from 14 residues. The germline CDR1 and CDR2 sequences are SGHVS and FQNEAQ. V lost 2 bases to trimming and J lost 3 bases, with 11 bases between them. The CDR3: CASSLTGAFYEQYF. The CDR3 DNA is TGTGCCAGCAGCTTAACGGGGGCCTTCTACGAGCAGTACTTC.

The rearrangement links TRBV6-6 to TRBJ2-5; D may match TRBD1 or TRBD2 (6 bases each). The CDR3 length is 14 residues. Germline assignment: CDR1 MNHNY and CDR2 SVGAGI (reference sequence). V shed 4 bases and J shed 4 bases, with 13 bases lying between them. The CDR3 sequence is CASSWERGAETQYF. Written as DNA, the CDR3 is TGTGCCAGCAGTTGGGAGAGGGGGGCAGAGACCCAGTACTTC.

This clone was found a few times. The rearrangement joins TRBV27 to TRBJ2-3; 8 nucleotides agree with TRBD1. This CDR3 is 13 amino acids long. Germline CDR1 MNHEY, CDR2 SMNVEV (reference sequence). V shed 5 bases and J 6 bases; nucleotides not matched to a gene: 4. The CDR3 sequence: CASSLGTGDTQYF. DNA of the CDR3: TGTGCCAGCAGTCTCGGGACAGGCGATACGCAGTATTTT.

The chain employs TRBV11-2 and TRBJ1-1, with no clear D. The germline V gene encodes CDR1 SGHAT and CDR2 FQNNGV. Trimming stripped 5 bases from V and 5 bases from J, with 15 bases between. The CDR3 totals 14 residues. The CDR3 loop is CASSGVTVGTEAFF. The CDR3 DNA reads as TGTGCCAGCAGCGGGGTAACGGTGGGGACTGAAGCTTTCTTT.

The chain is built from TRBV9 and TRBJ2-2, with D perhaps given as TRBD1 or TRBD2 (5 bases each). This CDR3 spans 14 amino acids. Per the germline V gene, CDR1 is SGDLS and CDR2 is YYNGEE. The germline V and J ends were trimmed by 0 bases and 6 bases, with 9 bases remaining between them. The CDR3 loop is CASSVAGTAGELFF. The CDR3 DNA follows: TGTGCCAGCAGCGTAGCAGGGACGGCCGGGGAGCTGTTTTTT.

The CDR3 DNA follows: TGTGCCAGCAGCCTCGGACAGGGGGAATCCTACGAGCAGTACTTC. This translates into CASSLGQGESYEQYF. This chain links TRBV4-2 with TRBJ2-7, with 10 bases fitting TRBD1. The CDR3 is made up of 15 amino acids. V lost 4 bases to trimming and J lost 1 base; unmatched junction nucleotides: 4. Germline values: CDR1 LGHNA, CDR2 YNFKEQ.

The chain couples TRBV2 to TRBJ2-2, with D possibly matching TRBD2 (6 bases). CDR1 and CDR2 from the germline V gene are SNHLY and FYNNEI. Trimming shortened V by 4 bases and J by 5 bases, and 20 bases separated the two germline ends. CDR3 length: 17 amino acids. The DNA for the CDR3 is TGTGCCAGCAGTGTGGGCCGAGGTGGGGGGAAGACCGGGGAGCTGTTTTTT. Protein: CASSVGRGGGKTGELFF.